These 9 T cell receptor beta chains share one sample of origin, sequenced in a study of cytomegalovirus exposure and HLA in healthy donors. The PCR used 60 Vbeta and 13 Jbeta primers. TCRdb's copy holds only in-frame clones and misses some; the assay was immunoSEQ multiplex PCR. Of 30,000 to 40,000 clones detected, roughly 78% appear once; the ten largest clones hold about 6.3%. Sequencing input: PBMCs. These receptors all stem from a male donor in good health and CMV-seronegative.

The chain joins TRBV10-3 to TRBJ1-2, with 9 bases identical to TRBD1. There are 16 residues in the CDR3. The germline CDR1 and CDR2 sequences are ENHRY and SYGVKD. Trimming took 1 base from V and 8 from J; bases not matched to a gene: 11. The CDR3 protein is CAISELGGQGKSGYTF. CDR3 DNA sequence: TGTGCCATCAGTGAGTTAGGGGGACAGGGAAAGTCAGGCTACACCTTC.

This chain uses TRBV15 with TRBJ2-3; 8 nucleotides line up with TRBD2. With V trimmed by 2 bases and J by 3 bases, 7 bases remained unmatched. The CDR3 runs to 16 residues. Looked up from germline, CDR1 is LNHNV and CDR2 is YYDKDF (reference sequence). The CDR3 sequence is CATSRYGAGVTDTQYF. In DNA, the CDR3 is TGTGCCACCAGCAGATATGGAGCGGGAGTGACAGATACGCAGTATTTT.

The V call is TRBV7-9, the J call TRBJ1-5; 7 bases align to TRBD1. The V gene end was trimmed by 5 bases and the J gene end by 7 bases; junction bases not matched to a gene: 5. The CDR3 has 13 amino acids. Looked up from germline, CDR1 is SEHNR and CDR2 is FQNEAQ (reference sequence). CDR3 nucleotides: TGTGCCAGCAGCGGAACAGGGGACCAGCCCCAGCATTTT. It codes for CASSGTGDQPQHF. Filled out from reference TRBV7-9 and TRBJ1-5, the complete variable domain reads DTGVSQNPRHKITKRGQNVTFRCDPISEHNRLYWYRQTLGQGPEFLTYFQNEAQLEKSRLLSDRFSAERPKGSFSTLEIQRTEQGDSAMYLCASSGTGDQPQHFGDGTRLSIL.

CDR3 in amino acids: CASRRDRDNSPLHF. The DNA for the CDR3 is TGCGCCAGCAGGAGGGACAGGGATAATTCACCCCTCCACTTT. The chain is built from TRBV5-1 and TRBJ1-6, with 9 bases fitting TRBD1. J was trimmed by 5 bases and V by 5 bases; bases with no gene match: 2. This CDR3 comprises 14 residues. In germline, CDR1 is SGHRS, CDR2 YFSETQ.

The J gene is TRBJ2-5, the V gene TRBV18; possible D gene TRBD1, 6 bases. The CDR3 is 13 residues long. Germline CDR1 and CDR2: KGHSH and LQKENI. Trimming cost V 4 bases and J 3 bases, with 9 bases left between them. CDR3 nucleotides: TGTGCCAGCTCACTTACAGGGAAAGAGACCCAGTACTTC. Encoded protein: CASSLTGKETQYF.

This clone was counted a few times. V is TRBV5-1 and J is TRBJ1-1; 7 bases are a match to TRBD1. The CDR3 runs 16 residues. CDR1 and CDR2 from the germline V gene are SGHRS and YFSETQ. The V and J ends lost 4 bases and 5 bases, in that order; junction bases with no gene match: 14. CDR3 nucleotides: TGCGCCAGCAGCCCGCCGGGACAGACCCTCGGGACTGAAGCTTTCTTT. It translates to CASSPPGQTLGTEAFF. The entire variable domain, with the rest obtained from reference TRBV5-1 and TRBJ1-1, is as follows: KAGVTQTPRYLIKTRGQQVTLSCSPISGHRSVSWYQQTPGQGLQFLFEYFSETQRNKGNFPGRFSGRQFSNSRSEMNVSTLELGDSALYLCASSPPGQTLGTEAFFGQGTRLTVV.

V and J are TRBV7-9 and TRBJ2-7; 8 bases fit TRBD1. Germline V gene data show CDR1 as SEHNR and CDR2 as FQNEAQ (reference sequence). This CDR3 region has 13 residues. V was clipped by 5 bases and J by 6 bases; unmatched bases: 6. The CDR3 nucleotides read TGTGCCAGCAGCCCAGGGGGCGGCGGCGAGCAGTACTTC. It is translated as CASSPGGGGEQYF. Together with reference TRBV7-9 and TRBJ2-7, the CDR3 gives the full variable domain: DTGVSQNPRHKITKRGQNVTFRCDPISEHNRLYWYRQTLGQGPEFLTYFQNEAQLEKSRLLSDRFSAERPKGSFSTLEIQRTEQGDSAMYLCASSPGGGGEQYFGPGTRLTVT.

This sequence joins TRBV30 and TRBJ2-7; maybe TRBD2 (5 bases). CDR1 is GTSNPN, CDR2 SVGIG, per germline (reference sequence). The CDR3 has 15 amino acids. The V gene lost 0 bases and the J gene lost 3 bases, with 15 bases spanning the gap. This chain's CDR3 is CAWSVSADGFYEQYF. In DNA form, the CDR3 reads TGTGCCTGGAGTGTTTCAGCGGACGGTTTCTACGAGCAGTACTTC.

The chain recombines TRBV5-1 with TRBJ2-1; 8 nucleotides align to TRBD2. The germline V gene has CDR1 SGHRS and CDR2 YFSETQ. J was trimmed by 4 bases and V by 4 bases; bases with no gene match: 22. The CDR3 sequence is 20 residues long. CDR3 region: CASSPRVPTGGIVGYNEQFF. CDR3 nucleotide sequence: TGCGCCAGCAGCCCCCGTGTCCCTACGGGAGGGATAGTGGGGTACAATGAGCAGTTCTTC.